This entry lists 8 T cell receptor beta chains sequenced from one sample in a study of blood T cell repertoires in COVID-19 (TCRdb year 2020). The library was generated by the immunoSEQ multiplex PCR assay. TCRdb took this table from immuneACCESS and kept in-frame rearrangements with V and J called. Such tables lack part of the clones; where checked against another copy, unresolved V genes explain under half of the gap, and the rest is unexplained. This sample has about 400,000 clones in its table, and roughly 87% of those were observed once. The ten largest account for more than 2% of the sample. Sequencing was performed on PBMCs or T cells enriched from blood (not recorded which). These receptors all come from a woman aged 40 to 50 with acute COVID-19.

V gene TRBV4-1 combines with J gene TRBJ1-2, with 8 nucleotides matching TRBD1. Germline V gene data show CDR1 as MGHRA and CDR2 as YSYEKL. The CDR3 covers 16 residues. Losses at the gene ends were 1 base for V and 5 bases for J; bases not matched to a gene: 9. For the CDR3, the DNA is TGCGCCAGCAGCCAAGGAAATGGACAGGGAGGGTATGGCTACACCTTC. This sequence encodes CASSQGNGQGGYGYTF.

This chain joins TRBV30 and TRBJ1-1; 7 bases are a match to TRBD1. V dropped 2 bases and J dropped 3; count of bases not matched to a gene: 3. Germline V gene data show CDR1 as GTSNPN and CDR2 as SVGIG (reference sequence). The CDR3 sequence is 13 residues long. In DNA, the CDR3 is TGTGCCTGGAGTAGGACAGGATACACTGAAGCTTTCTTT. Encoded protein: CAWSRTGYTEAFF. Looking up the rest from reference TRBV30 and TRBJ1-1 gives the full variable domain: SQTIHQWPATLVQPVGSPLSLECTVEGTSNPNLYWYRQAAGRGLQLLFYSVGIGQISSEVPQNLSASRPQDRQFILSSKKLLLSDSGFYLCAWSRTGYTEAFFGQGTRLTVV.

This clone was seen only once. Different DNA sequences within this sample yield the same CDR3. The chain joins TRBV5-1 to TRBJ1-1; 7 positions agree with TRBD1. The CDR3 is made up of 14 amino acids. Trimming cost V 0 bases and J 4 bases; bases outside gene matches: 3. The germline V gene encodes CDR1 SGHRS and CDR2 YFSETQ. CDR3 sequence reads: CASSLGQGLTEAFF. The CDR3 nucleotides read TGCGCCAGCAGCTTGGGACAGGGACTCACTGAAGCTTTCTTT.

The J gene is TRBJ2-5, the V gene TRBV11-2; a possible D gene is TRBD2 (6 bases). Germline CDR1 is SGHAT and CDR2 is FQNNGV. This CDR3 is 14 amino acids long. The ends were cut back, 5 bases at V and 4 bases at J, with 14 bases in the middle. Written as DNA, the CDR3 is TGTGCCAGCAGCCATCGACTAGAAGGAGAGACCCAGTACTTC. Translating it yields CASSHRLEGETQYF.

The V gene is TRBV7-2, the J gene TRBJ2-2; maybe TRBD2 (5 bases). CDR3 length: 13 residues. Germline V gene data show CDR1 as SGHTA and CDR2 as FQGNSA. Trimming left V 11 bases short and J 6 bases short, with 16 bases between. The CDR3 DNA reads TGTGCCTGTCTCGGGAATCAAGCCGGGGAGCTGTTTTTT. It yields the protein CACLGNQAGELFF.

The V call is TRBV6-5, the J call TRBJ1-2; D possibly corresponds to TRBD1 (6 bases). The V and J ends lost 6 bases and 4 bases respectively, with 12 bases between them. This CDR3 is 13 amino acids long. CDR1 is MNHEY, CDR2 SVGAGI, per germline. CDR3 in DNA: TGTGCCAGCAGCGCTGGACAGAGCTATGGCTACACCTTC. It codes for CASSAGQSYGYTF.

CDR3 sequence reads: CASSLEGRARDTQYF. CDR3 DNA sequence: TGTGCCAGCAGCTTAGAAGGCAGGGCAAGAGATACGCAGTATTTT. This chain uses TRBV11-3 with TRBJ2-3; possible D gene TRBD1, 5 bases. Germline assignment: CDR1 SGHNT and CDR2 YENEEA. V shed 0 bases and J shed 5 bases, with 12 bases lying between them. The CDR3 totals 15 residues. The entire variable domain, with the rest obtained from reference TRBV11-3 and TRBJ2-3, is as follows: EAGVVQSPRYKIIEKKQPVAFWCNPISGHNTLYWYLQNLGQGPELLIRYENEEAVDDSQLPKDRFSAERLKGVDSTLKIQPAELGDSAVYLCASSLEGRARDTQYFGPGTRLTVL.

The chain is built from TRBV7-8 and TRBJ1-4; 7 bases fit TRBD1. Germline CDR1 SGHVS, CDR2 FQNEAQ. The ends lost 4 bases at V and 4 bases at J; junction bases unmatched: 3. CDR3 length: 14 residues. The CDR3 here is CASSSGQINEKLFF. Written as DNA, the CDR3 is TGTGCCAGCAGCTCGGGACAGATTAATGAAAAACTGTTTTTT.